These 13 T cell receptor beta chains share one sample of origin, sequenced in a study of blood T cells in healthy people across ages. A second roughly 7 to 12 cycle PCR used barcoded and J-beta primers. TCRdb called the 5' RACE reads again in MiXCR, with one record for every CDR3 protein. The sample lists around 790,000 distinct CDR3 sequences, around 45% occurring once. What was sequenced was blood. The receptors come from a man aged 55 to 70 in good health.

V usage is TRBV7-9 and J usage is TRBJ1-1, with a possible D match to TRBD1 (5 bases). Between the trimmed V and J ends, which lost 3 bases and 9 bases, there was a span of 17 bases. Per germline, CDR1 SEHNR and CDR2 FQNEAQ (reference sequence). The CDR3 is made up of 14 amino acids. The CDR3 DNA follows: TGTGCCAGCAGCTTGCAGGGAGAGAGGGCCCAAGCTTTCTTT. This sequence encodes CASSLQGERAQAFF.

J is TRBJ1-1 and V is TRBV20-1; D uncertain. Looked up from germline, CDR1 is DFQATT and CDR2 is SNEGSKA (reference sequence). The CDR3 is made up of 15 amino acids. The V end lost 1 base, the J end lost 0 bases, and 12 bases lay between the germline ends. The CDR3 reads CSARGEGKMNTEAFF. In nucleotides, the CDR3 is TGCAGTGCTAGAGGCGAAGGGAAGATGAACACTGAAGCTTTCTTT.

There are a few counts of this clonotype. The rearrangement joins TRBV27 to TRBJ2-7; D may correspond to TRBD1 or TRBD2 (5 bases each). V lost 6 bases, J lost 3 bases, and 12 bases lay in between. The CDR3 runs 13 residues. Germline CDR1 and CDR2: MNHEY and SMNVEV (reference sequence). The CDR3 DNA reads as TGTGCCAGCAGCGAGGGGCTACTCTACGAGCAGTACTTC. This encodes CASSEGLLYEQYF.

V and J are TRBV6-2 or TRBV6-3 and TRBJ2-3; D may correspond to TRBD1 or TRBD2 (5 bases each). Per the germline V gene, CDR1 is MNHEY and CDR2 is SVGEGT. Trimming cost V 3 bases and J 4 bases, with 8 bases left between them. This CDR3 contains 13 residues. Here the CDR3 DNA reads TGTGCCAGCAGTTATCAGGGACCAGATACGCAGTATTTT. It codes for CASSYQGPDTQYF.

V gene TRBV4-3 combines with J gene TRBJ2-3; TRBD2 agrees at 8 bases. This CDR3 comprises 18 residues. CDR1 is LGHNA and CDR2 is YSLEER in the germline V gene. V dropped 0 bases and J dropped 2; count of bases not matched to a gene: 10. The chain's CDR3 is CASSQDTPSGGFTDTQYF. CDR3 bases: TGCGCCAGCAGCCAAGACACGCCCAGCGGGGGCTTCACAGATACGCAGTATTTT.

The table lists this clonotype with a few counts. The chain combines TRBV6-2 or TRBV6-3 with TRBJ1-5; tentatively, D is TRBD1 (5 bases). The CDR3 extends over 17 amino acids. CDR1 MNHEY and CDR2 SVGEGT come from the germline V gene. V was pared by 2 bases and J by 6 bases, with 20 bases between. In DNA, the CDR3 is TGTGCCAGCAGTTACGTCTCCGGGACCCCGGTTGTTCAGCCCCAGCATTTT. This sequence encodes CASSYVSGTPVVQPQHF.

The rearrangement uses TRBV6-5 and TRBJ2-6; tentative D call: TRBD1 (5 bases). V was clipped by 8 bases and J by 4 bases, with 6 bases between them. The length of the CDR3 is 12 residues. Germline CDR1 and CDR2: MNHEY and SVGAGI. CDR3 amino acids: CASGAGANVLTF. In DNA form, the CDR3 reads TGTGCCAGCGGGGCCGGGGCCAACGTCCTGACTTTC.

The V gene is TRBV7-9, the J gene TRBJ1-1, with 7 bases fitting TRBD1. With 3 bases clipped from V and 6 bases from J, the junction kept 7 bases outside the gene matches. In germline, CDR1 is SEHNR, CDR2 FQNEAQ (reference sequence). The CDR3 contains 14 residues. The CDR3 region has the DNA TGTGCCAGCAGCTTTACAGGGGACGTGTCTGAAGCTTTCTTT. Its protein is CASSFTGDVSEAFF.

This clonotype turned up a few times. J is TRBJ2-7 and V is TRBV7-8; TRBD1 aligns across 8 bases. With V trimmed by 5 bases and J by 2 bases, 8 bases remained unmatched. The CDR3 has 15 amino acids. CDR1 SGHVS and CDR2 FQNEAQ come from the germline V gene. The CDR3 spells CASSTGQTGAYEQYF. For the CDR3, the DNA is TGTGCCAGCAGCACCGGACAGACAGGGGCCTACGAGCAGTACTTC.

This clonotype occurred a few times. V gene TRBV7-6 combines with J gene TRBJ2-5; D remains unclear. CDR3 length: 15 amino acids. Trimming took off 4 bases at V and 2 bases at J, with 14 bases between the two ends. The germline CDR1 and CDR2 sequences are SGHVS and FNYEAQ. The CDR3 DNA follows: TGTGCCAGCAGCTCCAATACAGCGACACAAGAGACCCAGTACTTC. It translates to CASSSNTATQETQYF. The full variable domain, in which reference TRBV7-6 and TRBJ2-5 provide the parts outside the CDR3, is GAGVSQSPRYKVTKRGQDVALRCDPISGHVSLYWYRQALGQGPEFLTYFNYEAQQDKSGLPNDRFSAERPEGSISTLTIQRTEQRDSAMYRCASSSNTATQETQYFGPGTRLLVL.

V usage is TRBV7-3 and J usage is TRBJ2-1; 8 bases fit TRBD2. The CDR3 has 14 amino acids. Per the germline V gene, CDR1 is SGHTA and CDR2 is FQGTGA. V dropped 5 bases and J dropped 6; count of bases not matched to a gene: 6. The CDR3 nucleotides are TGTGCCAGCAGCCAACCGGGGACTAGCAATGAGCAGTTCTTC. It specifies CASSQPGTSNEQFF.

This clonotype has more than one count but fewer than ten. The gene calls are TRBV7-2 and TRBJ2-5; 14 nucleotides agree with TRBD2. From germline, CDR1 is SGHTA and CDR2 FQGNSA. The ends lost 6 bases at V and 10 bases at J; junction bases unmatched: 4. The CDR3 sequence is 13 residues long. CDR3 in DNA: TGTGCCAGCAGGACTAGCGGGGGGGTGAACCAGTACTTC. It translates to CASRTSGGVNQYF.

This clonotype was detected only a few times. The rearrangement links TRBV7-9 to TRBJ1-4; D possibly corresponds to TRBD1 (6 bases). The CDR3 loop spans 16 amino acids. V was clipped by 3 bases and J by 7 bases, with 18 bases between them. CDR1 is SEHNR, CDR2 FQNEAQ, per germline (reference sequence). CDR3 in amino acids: CASSLKGGGLSEKLFF. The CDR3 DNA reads TGTGCCAGCAGCTTGAAGGGGGGAGGACTTAGTGAAAAACTGTTTTTT.